The rows below give T cell receptor beta chains drawn from one sample of a study of blood T cells in healthy people across ages. One entry per CDR3 protein results from TCRdb running MiXCR on the 5' RACE reads. This table holds around 1.5 million distinct CDR3 sequences, about 31% found once. The sample taken for sequencing was blood. All receptors derive from a woman aged 25 to 39 in good health. The CDR3 runs from the conserved cysteine through the conserved F or W. D genes are given only for firm matches. Part of the rows lack a size; the others show once, few, many or a class for expanded clones.

>TRBJ1-1|TRBD1|few|TRBV4-1|16
TGCGCCAGCAGCCAGGGACAGGGGGCAAGGAACACTGAAGCTTTCTTT
CASSQGQGARNTEAFF
>TRBJ1-1|NA|NA|TRBV20-1|13
TGCAGTGCTAGAGAGACCCCGGGGGGTCAAGCTTTCTTT
CSARETPGGQAFF
>TRBJ2-5|NA|few|TRBV25-1|13
TGTGCCAGCAGTGGCGAGCTTGGGGAGACCCAGTACTTC
CASSGELGETQYF
>TRBJ2-7|NA|NA|TRBV6-6|14
TGTGCCAGCAACCACCGGGACGGAGCCTACGAGCAGTACTTC
CASNHRDGAYEQYF
>TRBJ2-5|TRBD2|many|TRBV4-2|14
TGTGCCAGCCGTGGTACTAGCGGGCAAGAGACCCAGTACTTC
CASRGTSGQETQYF
>TRBJ2-5|TRBD2|NA|TRBV11-2|12
TGTGCCAGCAGCTTAGAAGGAGCGGGACTGTACTTC
CASSLEGAGLYF
>TRBJ2-3|NA|NA|TRBV4-1|14
TGCGCCAGCAGCCAACAAGGGTACGCAGATACGCAGTATTTT
CASSQQGYADTQYF
>TRBJ2-7|TRBD2|NA|TRBV20-1|15
TGCAGTGCCCACTCCTGCGGGAGTTACCCAAACGAGCAGTACTTC
CSAHSCGSYPNEQYF
>TRBJ2-7|TRBD2|many|TRBV29-1|13
TGCAGCGTCGGACTAGCGGGGACCTACGAGCAGTACTTC
CSVGLAGTYEQYF
>TRBJ2-2|NA|NA|TRBV2|14
TGTGCCAGCACCTCACCGGGGAAACCCGGGGAGCTGTTTTTT
CASTSPGKPGELFF
>TRBJ2-7|NA|few|TRBV28|13
TGTGCCAGCAGTTACATTAGCTCCTACGAGCAGTACTTC
CASSYISSYEQYF
>TRBJ2-5|NA|few|TRBV6-2/TRBV6-3|14
TGTGCCAGCAGTTATTTCCGGAGATACAATGAGCAGTACTTC
CASSYFRRYNEQYF
>TRBJ1-2|NA|few|TRBV28|15
TGTGCCAGCTTGCACTCCCAAGGTTGGTACTATGGCTACACCTTC
CASLHSQGWYYGYTF
>TRBJ2-5|NA|NA|TRBV21-1|17
TGTGCCAGCAGCAAACGAGGGACGGCAGGGACATCGGGGACCCAGTACTTC
CASSKRGTAGTSGTQYF
>TRBJ2-7|TRBD1|once|TRBV2|15
TGTGCCAGCAGTCCAGAAGGGGGACAGATCTACGAGCAGTACTTC
CASSPEGGQIYEQYF
>TRBJ2-3|NA|many|TRBV12-3/TRBV12-4|14
TGTGCCAGCAGTGGACTATTTAGCACAGATACGCAGTATTTT
CASSGLFSTDTQYF
>TRBJ2-1|TRBD2|NA|TRBV6-1|17
TGTGCCAGCACGGGACTAGCGGGGCCAAGCTCCTACAATGAGCAGTTCTTC
CASTGLAGPSSYNEQFF